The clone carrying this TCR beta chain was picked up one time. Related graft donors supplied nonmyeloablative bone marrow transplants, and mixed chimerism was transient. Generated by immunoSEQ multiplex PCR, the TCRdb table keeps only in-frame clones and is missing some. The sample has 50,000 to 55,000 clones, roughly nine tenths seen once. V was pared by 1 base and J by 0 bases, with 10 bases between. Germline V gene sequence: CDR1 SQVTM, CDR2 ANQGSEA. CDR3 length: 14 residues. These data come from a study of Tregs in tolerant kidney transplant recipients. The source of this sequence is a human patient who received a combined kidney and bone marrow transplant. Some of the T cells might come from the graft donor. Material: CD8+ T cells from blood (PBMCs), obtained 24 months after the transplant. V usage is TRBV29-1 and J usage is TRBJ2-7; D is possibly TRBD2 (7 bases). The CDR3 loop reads CSVEGGGSSYEQYF. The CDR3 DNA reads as TGCAGCGTTGAAGGGGGGGGCAGCTCCTACGAGCAGTACTTC.